This passage covers 20 T cell receptor beta chains from one sample sequenced in a study of shared clonotypes between healthy human individuals. Profiling relied on immunoSEQ multiplex PCR, and the TCRdb table lists in-frame clones only, not all of them. Altogether about 990,000 clones are present, approximately 80% being singletons, with the ten largest covering 0.6% to 0.7%. Source material: memory CD4+ T cells from PBMCs. Specified subset: CD45RA-negative fraction. These receptors came from a young man in good health. Some clones in this sample may be carry-over from other donors' samples.

The chain has TRBV6-5 and TRBJ2-2, with a weak D call TRBD2 (5 bases). Trimming left V 7 bases short and J 3 bases short, with 12 bases between. In germline, CDR1 is MNHEY, CDR2 SVGAGI. This CDR3 is 14 amino acids long. The CDR3 sequence: CASTGSSHTGELFF. In DNA form, the CDR3 reads TGTGCCAGCACGGGATCGAGCCACACCGGGGAGCTGTTTTTT.

This chain connects TRBV6-1 to TRBJ2-4; D may be TRBD2 (5 bases). The CDR3 runs to 15 residues. V lost 4 bases and J lost 1, with 11 bases in between. Per germline, CDR1 MNHNS and CDR2 SASEGT. DNA for the CDR3: TGTGCCAGCAGTGCCAGGACTGTGGCCAAAAACATTCAGTACTTC. This gives the protein CASSARTVAKNIQYF.

The J gene is TRBJ1-4, the V gene TRBV28; maybe TRBD1 (6 bases). The V gene's germline CDR1 is MDHEN and CDR2 SYDVKM. The CDR3 runs to 14 residues. Trimming pared 1 base from V and 8 bases from J, leaving 11 bases between. CDR3 sequence: CASSLSGDDEKLFF. The CDR3 nucleotides are TGTGCCAGCAGTTTATCAGGGGACGACGAAAAACTGTTTTTT.

The V and J genes are TRBV20-1 and TRBJ2-3; D possibly corresponds to TRBD2 (6 bases). Germline loops: CDR1 DFQATT, CDR2 SNEGSKA (reference sequence). The V end was cut by 5 bases, the J end by 11 bases, with 14 bases between. The CDR3 runs to 11 residues. This CDR3 reads CSAYGVEGQYF. The DNA for the CDR3 is TGCAGTGCTTACGGGGTGGAGGGGCAGTATTTT.

The rearrangement uses TRBV28 and TRBJ2-7, with 9 nucleotides matching TRBD1. Trimming took 6 bases from V and 5 from J; bases not matched to a gene: 14. There are 16 residues in the CDR3. CDR1 and CDR2 (germline): MDHEN, SYDVKM. The chain's CDR3 is CASRTRTGAKPHEQYF. CDR3 in DNA: TGTGCCAGCAGAACACGGACAGGGGCGAAGCCCCACGAGCAGTACTTC.

This clone was observed a handful of times. This sequence joins TRBV27 and TRBJ2-2; maybe TRBD2 (5 bases). The germline V and J ends were trimmed by 2 bases and 7 bases, with 17 bases remaining between them. From germline, CDR1 is MNHEY and CDR2 SMNVEV (reference sequence). The CDR3 runs 16 residues. CDR3 bases: TGTGCCAGCAGTTTAAGAGTCTCTAGCTTTATCGGGGAGCTGTTTTTT. It specifies CASSLRVSSFIGELFF.

Only one count was recorded for this clone. This chain uses TRBV5-8 with TRBJ2-7; D is ambiguous. Per the germline V gene, CDR1 is SGHTS and CDR2 is YDEGEE. Deletions cut 0 bases from V and 2 bases from J, with 12 bases between. This CDR3 region has 15 residues. The CDR3 loop is CASSLVLGQPYEQYF. As DNA, the CDR3 is TGTGCCAGCAGCTTGGTCCTTGGGCAGCCCTACGAGCAGTACTTC. Together with reference TRBV5-8 and TRBJ2-7, the CDR3 gives the full variable domain: EAGVTQSPTHLIKTRGQQATLRCSPISGHTSVYWYQQALGLGLQFLLWYDEGEERNRGNFPPRFSGRQFPNYSSELNVNALELEDSALYLCASSLVLGQPYEQYFGPGTRLTVT.

V usage is TRBV14 and J usage is TRBJ1-1; D remains unclear. The CDR3 is 12 residues long. Germline CDR1 reads SGHDN; CDR2 reads FVKESK. Between the trimmed V and J ends, which lost 5 bases and 5 bases, there was a span of 9 bases. CDR3 nucleotide sequence: TGTGCCAGCAGCGGTGGGCGGACTGAAGCTTTCTTT. This encodes CASSGGRTEAFF.

Regarding this clone: This sequence may be a read error, since a much larger clone differs from it by one base. The J gene is TRBJ2-7, the V gene TRBV18; a weak D match, TRBD1 (7 bases). The CDR3 spans 11 residues. Germline loops: CDR1 KGHSH, CDR2 LQKENI. Trimming cost V 8 bases and J 3 bases, with 8 bases left between them. The CDR3 protein is CASQGGYEQYF. CDR3 sequence (DNA): TGTGCCAGCCAGGGGGGCTACGAGCAGTACTTC.

In this sample, this clone turned up a few times. The chain is built from TRBV27 and TRBJ1-2, with a possible D match to TRBD1 (6 bases). CDR3 length: 14 residues. V was shortened by 0 bases and J by 8 bases, with 13 bases between the two germline ends. The V gene's germline CDR1 is MNHEY and CDR2 SMNVEV (reference sequence). CDR3 DNA: TGTGCCAGCAGTTTATCGGGGGCCTTGTACGGCTACACCTTC. Translating it yields CASSLSGALYGYTF.

This chain links TRBV5-8 with TRBJ2-5; D unresolved. The CDR3 length is 16 residues. V dropped 0 bases and J dropped 0 bases, with 12 bases sitting between them. Germline values: CDR1 SGHTS, CDR2 YDEGEE. The CDR3 coding sequence is TGTGCCAGCAGCTTGGGGGTAGAACGGGACCAAGAGACCCAGTACTTC. This gives the protein CASSLGVERDQETQYF.

The chain recombines TRBV5-4 with TRBJ2-6, with D unclear. The CDR3 extends over 16 amino acids. The V end lost 6 bases, the J end lost 0 bases, and 13 bases lay between the germline ends. Germline V lookup: CDR1 SGHNT, CDR2 YYREEE (reference sequence). CDR3 amino acids: CASNPPPRSGANVLTF. DNA of the CDR3: TGTGCCAGCAACCCTCCCCCCCGCTCTGGGGCCAACGTCCTGACTTTC.

The chain links TRBV5-6 to TRBJ2-1, with TRBD2 matching over 11 bases. Germline V CDR1 and CDR2: SGHDT, YYEEEE. V gave up 1 base and J gave up 3 bases; unmatched junction bases: 3. The CDR3 is made up of 16 amino acids. The CDR3, as DNA: TGTGCCAGCAGCTTGACTAGCGGGAGAATCTACAATGAGCAGTTCTTC. Amino acid sequence: CASSLTSGRIYNEQFF.

On this clone: Other DNA sequences within the sample encode an identical CDR3. This chain uses TRBV10-2 with TRBJ2-7; D call uncertain. The CDR3 contains 12 residues. Trimming stripped 3 bases from V and 6 bases from J, with 9 bases between. CDR1 and CDR2 (germline): WSHSY, SAAADI. Written as DNA, the CDR3 is TGCGCCAGCAGTGATCCCCGAGGCGAGCAGTACTTC. Translating gives CASSDPRGEQYF.

J is TRBJ1-2 and V is TRBV19; D ambiguous. Trimming removed 10 bases at V and 6 bases at J, with 15 bases between. The length of the CDR3 is 12 residues. CDR1 is LNHDA, CDR2 SQIVND, per germline (reference sequence). In nucleotides, the CDR3 is TGTGCCACCAGATCCCAAGGAAATGGCTACACCTTC. This sequence encodes CATRSQGNGYTF. Combining the CDR3 with reference TRBV19 and TRBJ1-2 gives the whole variable domain DGGITQSPKYLFRKEGQNVTLSCEQNLNHDAMYWYRQDPGQGLRLIYYSQIVNDFQKGDIAEGYSVSREKKESFPLTVTSAQKNPTAFYLCATRSQGNGYTFGSGTRLTVV.

This sequence joins TRBV2 and TRBJ2-3, with 10 bases fitting TRBD2. In germline, CDR1 is SNHLY, CDR2 FYNNEI. With 6 bases clipped from V and 0 bases from J, the junction kept 3 bases outside the gene matches. The CDR3 length is 15 residues. Here the CDR3 DNA reads TGTGCCAGCAGGCTGACTAGCGGGAGCACAGATACGCAGTATTTT. Translation gives CASRLTSGSTDTQYF.

V and J are TRBV7-8 and TRBJ2-1; 8 positions agree with TRBD2. V trimming: 4 bases; J trimming: 13 bases; junction bases outside the gene matches: 21. The V gene's germline CDR1 is SGHVS and CDR2 FQNEAQ. CDR3 length: 17 amino acids. The CDR3 region is CASSSQSPRTKAGGQFF. The CDR3 nucleotides read TGTGCCAGCAGCTCCCAAAGTCCCCGAACGAAGGCGGGGGGCCAGTTCTTC. Combining the CDR3 with reference TRBV7-8 and TRBJ2-1 gives the whole variable domain GAGVSQSPRYKVAKRGQDVALRCDPISGHVSLFWYQQALGQGPEFLTYFQNEAQLDKSGLPSDRFFAERPEGSVSTLKIQRTQQEDSAVYLCASSSQSPRTKAGGQFFGPGTRLTVL.

The chain is built from TRBV19 and TRBJ1-4; 7 nucleotides agree with TRBD1. Germline V gene lookup returns CDR1 LNHDA and CDR2 SQIVND (reference sequence). Unmatched junction bases numbered 8, after V lost 8 bases and J lost 8 bases. CDR3 size: 13 residues. CDR3: CASAHGQEEKLFF. CDR3 sequence (DNA): TGTGCCAGTGCACACGGACAGGAAGAAAAACTGTTTTTT.

The V gene is TRBV28, the J gene TRBJ1-2; TRBD1 matches 9 bases. Trimming at V came to 5 bases and at J to 6 bases, leaving 7 bases not matched to a gene. Germline assignment: CDR1 MDHEN and CDR2 SYDVKM. This CDR3 has 14 amino acids. The CDR3: CASSPNTGGHGYTF. CDR3 bases: TGTGCCAGCAGTCCGAACACAGGGGGCCATGGCTACACCTTC.

The chain links TRBV5-1 to TRBJ1-2; tentative D call: TRBD1 (6 bases). CDR1 SGHRS and CDR2 YFSETQ come from the germline V gene. CDR3 size: 14 residues. The V end lost 0 bases, the J end lost 8 bases, and 14 bases lay between the germline ends. The CDR3 DNA reads as TGCGCCAGCAGCTTGGGACAGGATGTTCTGGGCTACACCTTC. Its protein is CASSLGQDVLGYTF.